The clone carrying this T cell receptor beta chain has a handful of counts. The antigen is unknown. In germline, CDR1 is SGHDN, CDR2 FVKESK. The CDR3 consists of 15 residues. Trimming left V 0 bases short and J 4 bases short, with 12 bases between. Reverse transcription of all isolated RNA meant that expressed TCRB transcripts were sequenced. For naive, central memory and regulatory T cell samples, reads averaged around 3.8 million. Repertoires were generated with immunoSEQ multiplex PCR, while TCRdb's copy carries only in-frame clones and drops some. This sample carries 640,000 or so clones, 10% to 15% of them seen once, and the ten largest clones take about 0.02%. The data derive from a study of beta chain features in type 1 diabetes. Findings of the study overall: More deletions and fewer insertions at VDJ junctions were seen in type 1 diabetes patients. Cells carrying high TCR expression could end up over-represented when cDNA is sequenced. Patients with Type 1 diabetes showed moderately but significantly shorter TCRB CDR3s in all four CD4+ subsets. Healthy donors had naive, central memory and Treg TCRB repertoires that appeared less similar than those seen among patients.

This rearrangement joins TRBV14 to TRBJ1-1, with D perhaps matching TRBD1 (5 bases). This TCR derives from a man younger than 35 with type 1 diabetes. Input material: naive CD4+ T cells from blood. Here the CDR3 DNA reads TGTGCCAGCAGCCAAGATTTAGGTGGGGGCACTGAAGCTTTCTTT. Protein sequence: CASSQDLGGGTEAFF.